This T cell receptor (beta chain) originates from a study of blood T cell repertoires in COVID-19. Across the whole study: Sources were T cells, B-cell-depleted T cells, or PBMCs; the material itself was cDNA or gDNA.

The method was immunoSEQ multiplex PCR; TCRdb's version includes in-frame clones alone and lacks a portion of them. The sample shows around 250,000 clones, 70% to 90% of them seen only once. Germline V CDR1 and CDR2: LGHDT, YNNKEL (reference sequence). Losses at the gene ends were 2 bases for V and 9 bases for J; bases not matched to a gene: 8. This CDR3 has 16 residues. The specimen sequenced was PBMCs or T cells enriched from blood (not recorded which). The V and J genes are TRBV3-1 (or the pseudogene TRBV3-2) and TRBJ2-1, with 12 bases fitting TRBD2. This clonotype was obtained from a woman aged 45-60 years who had recovered from COVID-19. The CDR3 region has the DNA TGTGCCAGCAGCCAACGAGCTAGCGGGAGGGAGGGTGAGCAGTTCTTC. It is translated as CASSQRASGREGEQFF.